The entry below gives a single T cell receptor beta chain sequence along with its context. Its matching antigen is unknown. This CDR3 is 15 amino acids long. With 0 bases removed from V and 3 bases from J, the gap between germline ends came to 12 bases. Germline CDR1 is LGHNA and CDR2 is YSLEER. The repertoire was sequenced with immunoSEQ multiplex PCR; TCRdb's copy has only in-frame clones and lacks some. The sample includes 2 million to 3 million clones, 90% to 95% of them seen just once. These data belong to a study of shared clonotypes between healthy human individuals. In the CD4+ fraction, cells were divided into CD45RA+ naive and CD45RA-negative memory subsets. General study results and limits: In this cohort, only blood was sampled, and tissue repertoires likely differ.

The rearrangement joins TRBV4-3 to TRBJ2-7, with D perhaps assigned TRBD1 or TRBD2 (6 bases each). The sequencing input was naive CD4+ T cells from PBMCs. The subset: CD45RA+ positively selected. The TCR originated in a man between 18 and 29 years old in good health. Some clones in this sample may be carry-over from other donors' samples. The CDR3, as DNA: TGCGCCAGCAGCCAAGATCTGGGGGGCATCTACGAGCAGTACTTC. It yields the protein CASSQDLGGIYEQYF.